The 17 T cell receptor beta chains given below trace back to one sample, sequenced in a study of blood T cells in healthy people across ages. Combining a sample-barcoded 5' primer with a J-beta primer mix, a second PCR ran for about 7 to 11 cycles. MiXCR, applied by TCRdb to the 5' RACE reads, yields one record per CDR3 protein. The sample has about 1 million distinct CDR3 sequences; 45% are singletons. Sequenced: blood. The receptor set was obtained from a woman aged 55-70 years in good health.

This clonotype was seen more than once but under ten times. The rearrangement uses TRBV7-8 and TRBJ2-4, with TRBD2 identical over 9 bases. The CDR3 consists of 14 residues. Per germline, CDR1 SGHVS and CDR2 FQNEAQ. After removal of 1 base from V and 8 bases from J, the junction contained 3 bases not matched to a gene. CDR3 in DNA: TGTGCCAGCAGCTTAGGCAGCGGGAGGTACATTCAGTACTTC. It codes for CASSLGSGRYIQYF. Full variable domain (rest looked up from reference TRBV7-8 and TRBJ2-4): GAGVSQSPRYKVAKRGQDVALRCDPISGHVSLFWYQQALGQGPEFLTYFQNEAQLDKSGLPSDRFFAERPEGSVSTLKIQRTQQEDSAVYLCASSLGSGRYIQYFGAGTRLSVL.

This clonotype was detected only a few times. The chain is built from TRBV7-2 and TRBJ2-1; 8 nucleotides line up with TRBD1. Per germline, CDR1 SGHTA and CDR2 FQGNSA. The CDR3 consists of 20 residues. V gave up 1 base and J gave up 4 bases; unmatched junction bases: 18. DNA of the CDR3: TGTGCCAGCAGCTTAGATGTTATCGGTGGGGCAGGGGGCGGGTACAATGAGCAGTTCTTC. It specifies CASSLDVIGGAGGGYNEQFF.

This clonotype appeared a few times. The chain recombines TRBV10-2 with TRBJ2-5; a possible D gene is TRBD2 (5 bases). The DNA end is more similar to TRBJ2-7, so the J call may be wrong. Germline CDR1 WSHSY, CDR2 SAAADI. The CDR3 has 17 residues. CDR3 nucleotides: TGCGCCAGCAGTGAGTGGACTCGCGCGCGGACCACCTACGAGCAGTACTTC. It codes for CASSEWTRARTTYEQYF.

This clonotype was counted only a few times. This chain connects TRBV27 to TRBJ1-5, with D perhaps TRBD1 (5 bases). The CDR3 contains 13 residues. The V end was cut by 4 bases, the J end by 6 bases, with 10 bases between. CDR1 and CDR2 from the germline V gene are MNHEY and SMNVEV (reference sequence). CDR3 loop: CASSWQGGQPQHF. DNA of the CDR3: TGTGCCAGCAGTTGGCAGGGAGGTCAGCCCCAGCATTTT.

This chain connects TRBV6-1 to TRBJ1-1; D possibly corresponds to TRBD1 (5 bases). The CDR3 has 15 amino acids. V was cut by 8 bases and J by 4 bases, with 20 bases left in between. In germline, CDR1 is MNHNS, CDR2 SASEGT. Written as DNA, the CDR3 is TGTGCCAGCCTTCTCCCGATCGGGGGGGGCACTGAAGCTTTCTTT. It encodes CASLLPIGGGTEAFF.

This clonotype was found many times. The rearrangement uses TRBV6-5 and TRBJ1-2, with 8 bases lining up with TRBD1. The CDR3 is made up of 14 amino acids. Trimming cost V 2 bases and J 6 bases; bases outside gene matches: 5. Germline V lookup: CDR1 MNHEY, CDR2 SVGAGI. CDR3 amino acids: CASSYAGGKDGYTF. DNA of the CDR3: TGTGCCAGCAGTTACGCAGGGGGCAAGGATGGCTACACCTTC.

V is TRBV15 and J is TRBJ2-1, with 8 bases aligning to TRBD2. This CDR3 is built from 19 residues. Germline V lookup: CDR1 LNHNV, CDR2 YYDKDF (reference sequence). With V trimmed by 0 bases and J by 8 bases, 18 bases remained unmatched. This CDR3 is CATSRDPRVGGRTGHEQFF. CDR3 nucleotide sequence: TGTGCCACCAGCAGAGATCCGAGGGTAGGCGGGAGGACGGGCCATGAGCAGTTCTTC.

The chain combines TRBV7-9 with TRBJ1-4, with a tentative D call TRBD1 (6 bases). The V end lost 7 bases, the J end lost 8 bases, and 14 bases lay between the germline ends. Germline CDR1 and CDR2: SEHNR and FQNEAQ (reference sequence). The CDR3 covers 13 residues. This chain's CDR3 is CASMRGLGEKLFF. CDR3 coding DNA: TGTGCCAGCATGAGGGGGTTGGGCGAAAAACTGTTTTTT.

Only a few counts were recorded for this clonotype. The chain links TRBV6-2 or TRBV6-3 to TRBJ2-7; 8 nucleotides line up with TRBD2. J was trimmed by 5 bases and V by 10 bases; bases with no gene match: 7. The CDR3 runs to 12 residues. CDR1 MNHEY and CDR2 SVGEGT come from the germline V gene. CDR3 DNA sequence: TGTGCCACCAGGCGGGGGGCCGACGAGCAGTACTTC. Protein sequence: CATRRGADEQYF.

This clonotype has just a few counts. The chain recombines TRBV14 with TRBJ2-7; 7 nucleotides align to TRBD2. CDR1 is SGHDN and CDR2 is FVKESK in the germline V gene. V lost 4 bases and J lost 1; bases outside the gene matches: 7. The CDR3 sequence is 15 residues long. The CDR3 spells CASSPLGLNSYEQYF. DNA of the CDR3: TGTGCCAGCAGCCCGTTGGGACTAAATTCCTACGAGCAGTACTTC.

V gene TRBV20-1 combines with J gene TRBJ2-7; no firm D call. Germline assignment: CDR1 DFQATT and CDR2 SNEGSKA (reference sequence). This CDR3 region has 12 residues. The ends were cut back, 1 base at V and 4 bases at J, with 8 bases in the middle. CDR3 nucleotide sequence: TGCAGTGCTAGAGCTCCGGTTTACGAGCAGTACTTC. Residues: CSARAPVYEQYF.

The chain has TRBV27 and TRBJ1-2; no reliable D call. Deletions cut 5 bases from V and 8 bases from J, with 15 bases between. Germline loops: CDR1 MNHEY, CDR2 SMNVEV (reference sequence). This CDR3 contains 13 residues. This chain's CDR3 is CASSLGLFRGYTF. Written as DNA, the CDR3 is TGTGCCAGCAGTCTTGGGCTGTTTCGGGGCTACACCTTC.

The chain carries TRBV15 and TRBJ2-5; 10 bases are shared with TRBD2. The last part of the DNA fits TRBJ2-7 better; the J call may be wrong. The length of the CDR3 is 16 residues. Per germline, CDR1 LNHNV and CDR2 YYDKDF (reference sequence). The CDR3 DNA follows: TGTGCCACCAGCAGAGATAGAGCGGGAGGGCCGGGCGAGCAGTACTTC. Translating it yields CATSRDRAGGPGEQYF.

This clonotype was counted once. The chain links TRBV15 to TRBJ1-5; no clear D gene. The germline V and J ends were trimmed by 1 base and 4 bases, with 8 bases remaining between them. Germline CDR1 is LNHNV and CDR2 is YYDKDF (reference sequence). CDR3 length equals 14 residues. CDR3 in DNA: TGTGCCACCAGCAGAGTAAGATTGAATCAGCCCCAGCATTTT. It encodes CATSRVRLNQPQHF.

This clonotype was counted between two and nine times. CDR3 nucleotides: TGTGCCAGCTCACCGGACAGGGTTGGGGAGCAGTTCTTC. Protein: CASSPDRVGEQFF. The chain has TRBV18 and TRBJ2-1; 8 positions agree with TRBD1. The CDR3 length is 13 residues. V lost 3 bases and J lost 10; bases outside the gene matches: 5. Looked up from germline, CDR1 is KGHSH and CDR2 is LQKENI.

The CDR3 coding sequence is TGTGCCAGCAGGACGAGCCTGGGTCCCTACGAGCAGTACTTC. It is translated as CASRTSLGPYEQYF. This rearrangement joins TRBV28 to TRBJ2-7; D is undetermined. V was clipped by 6 bases and J by 2 bases, with 14 bases between them. CDR1 MDHEN and CDR2 SYDVKM come from the germline V gene. The CDR3 is 14 residues long.

The table lists this clonotype with a few counts. CDR3 protein: CASSYGLVETQYF. The CDR3 bases are TGTGCCAGCAGTTACGGACTAGTAGAGACCCAGTACTTC. The rearrangement uses TRBV27 and TRBJ2-5, with 7 nucleotides matching TRBD2. The CDR3 consists of 13 residues. The germline CDR1 and CDR2 sequences are MNHEY and SMNVEV (reference sequence). Trimming removed 4 bases from V and 4 bases from J; junction bases left unmatched: 3.